These 15 T cell receptor beta chains were sequenced from one sample in a study of blood T cells in healthy people across ages. With a J-beta primer mix and a sample-barcoded 5' primer, a second PCR ran 7 to 11 cycles. Using its own MiXCR run on the 5' RACE reads, TCRdb lists one record per CDR3 protein. Here the sample spans about 1.6 million distinct CDR3 sequences, 30% to 35% being singletons. Sequenced: blood. Receptor source: a woman in her thirties in good health.

This chain joins TRBV7-2 and TRBJ1-5; no definite D call. V dropped 3 bases and J dropped 3 bases, with 12 bases sitting between them. Per germline, CDR1 SGHTA and CDR2 FQGNSA. CDR3 length: 15 residues. CDR3 sequence reads: CASSFLPGPNQPQHF. In nucleotides, the CDR3 is TGTGCCAGCAGCTTTCTCCCCGGACCCAATCAGCCCCAGCATTTT.

The V and J genes are TRBV28 and TRBJ2-3; unclear D gene. Trimming left V 3 bases short and J 2 bases short, with 12 bases between. Germline V gene sequence: CDR1 MDHEN, CDR2 SYDVKM. The CDR3 contains 15 residues. The CDR3 coding sequence is TGTGCCAGCAGTTTGAGAGACCTTCTCACAGATACGCAGTATTTT. Translated: CASSLRDLLTDTQYF.

This chain joins TRBV20-1 and TRBJ2-1, with 9 bases fitting TRBD2. The CDR3 is 15 amino acids. Germline V gene data show CDR1 as DFQATT and CDR2 as SNEGSKA (reference sequence). V was clipped by 1 base and J by 8 bases; unmatched bases: 9. The CDR3 here is CSARAPAGGPYEQFF. CDR3 nucleotides: TGCAGTGCTAGAGCCCCGGCGGGGGGGCCCTATGAGCAGTTCTTC.

This chain links TRBV6-4 with TRBJ2-3; D gene uncertain. The germline V and J ends were trimmed by 5 bases and 4 bases, with 13 bases remaining between them. The germline CDR1 and CDR2 sequences are MRHNA and SNTAGT. The CDR3 is made up of 14 amino acids. CDR3 residues: CASSYGVGPDTQYF. As DNA, the CDR3 is TGTGCCAGCAGTTACGGCGTCGGGCCAGATACGCAGTATTTT.

Concerning this clonotype: A read error is possible here, since a much larger clone lies one base away. This chain uses TRBV5-5 with TRBJ2-4; 11 bases line up with TRBD1. TRBJ2-7 matches the DNA end more closely, so the J call is doubtful. From germline, CDR1 is SGHKS and CDR2 YYEKEE (reference sequence). The CDR3 loop spans 14 amino acids. The CDR3 sequence: CAGSYRDRGYEQYF. The CDR3 region has the DNA TGTGCCGGCAGTTACCGGGACAGGGGGTACGAGCAGTACTTC.

This chain links TRBV9 with TRBJ1-2, with no clear D. In germline, CDR1 is SGDLS, CDR2 YYNGEE. CDR3 length: 12 residues. Trimming shortened V by 0 bases and J by 8 bases, and 8 bases separated the two germline ends. For the CDR3, the DNA is TGTGCCAGCAGCGTAGGCGTAAGAGGCTACACCTTC. Its translation: CASSVGVRGYTF.

The gene calls are TRBV30 and TRBJ2-1; 10 positions match TRBD2. This CDR3 spans 13 amino acids. Germline CDR1 and CDR2: GTSNPN and SVGIG (reference sequence). Unmatched junction bases numbered 4, after V lost 3 bases and J lost 8 bases. CDR3 loop: CAWRAGGPYEQFF. CDR3 DNA: TGTGCCTGGAGAGCGGGAGGGCCATATGAGCAGTTCTTC.

The rearrangement links TRBV5-5 to TRBJ1-4; D gene uncertain. CDR1 and CDR2 (germline): SGHKS, YYEKEE (reference sequence). The V end was cut by 0 bases, the J end by 8 bases, with 11 bases between. The CDR3 contains 14 residues. CDR3 sequence: CASSLVREGEKLFF. CDR3 in DNA: TGTGCCAGCAGCTTGGTAAGGGAAGGAGAAAAACTGTTTTTT.

The table lists this clonotype with many counts. This chain links TRBV20-1 with TRBJ2-5; tentative D call: TRBD1 (5 bases). There are 12 residues in the CDR3. V lost 5 bases and J 3 bases, leaving 10 bases between the germline ends. CDR1 and CDR2 from the germline V gene are DFQATT and SNEGSKA (reference sequence). CDR3 DNA sequence: TGCAGTGCTTCGACAGAGGAAGAGACCCAGTACTTC. It translates to CSASTEEETQYF.

This clonotype occurred a few times. The rearrangement joins TRBV20-1 to TRBJ2-1; 9 nucleotides line up with TRBD2. With V trimmed by 0 bases and J by 3 bases, 9 bases remained unmatched. This CDR3 is 17 amino acids long. Germline V CDR1 and CDR2: DFQATT, SNEGSKA (reference sequence). This chain's CDR3 is CSARDQAGGRNYNEQFF. The CDR3 DNA is TGCAGTGCTAGAGATCAAGCGGGGGGACGAAACTACAATGAGCAGTTCTTC.

In its sample, this clonotype was seen once. V and J are TRBV9 and TRBJ2-5; no reliable D call. Gene TRBJ2-7 matches the end of the DNA better, so the J call may be wrong. CDR3 length equals 12 residues. CDR1 and CDR2 from the germline V gene are SGDLS and YYNGEE. CDR3 sequence reads: CASSGFDYEQYF. The CDR3 nucleotides read TGTGCCAGCAGCGGATTTGACTACGAGCAGTACTTC.

This rearrangement joins TRBV4-2 to TRBJ2-1, with unresolved D. V was cut by 0 bases and J by 0 bases, with 12 bases left in between. In germline, CDR1 is LGHNA, CDR2 YNFKEQ. The CDR3 length is 17 residues. The CDR3 nucleotides are TGTGCCAGCAGCCAAGAGGGTTGGCCGAGCTCCTACAATGAGCAGTTCTTC. This encodes CASSQEGWPSSYNEQFF.

Concerning this clonotype: A read error may account for a junction end that differs from germline. This sequence joins TRBV5-1 and TRBJ2-6; D is ambiguous. CDR1 SGHRS and CDR2 YFSETQ come from the germline V gene. The CDR3 length is 15 residues. Written as DNA, the CDR3 is TGCACCAGCAGCCTTGAGAGCTCTGGGGCCAACGTCCTGACTTTC. Translated: CTSSLESSGANVLTF.

This clonotype was found a few times. CDR3 bases: TGCGCCAGCAGCCAAGGTCGTGGGACTTTACAAGAGACCCAGTACTTC. As protein: CASSQGRGTLQETQYF. The genes are TRBV4-1 and TRBJ2-5; D possibly corresponds to TRBD2 (6 bases). There are 16 residues in the CDR3. Germline V gene sequence: CDR1 MGHRA, CDR2 YSYEKL. V lost 1 base, J lost 2 bases, and 14 bases lay in between.

This clonotype has only a few counts. V gene TRBV3-1 combines with J gene TRBJ1-2; D gene uncertain. CDR1 and CDR2 (germline): LGHDT, YNNKEL (reference sequence). V dropped 1 base and J dropped 8 bases, with 14 bases sitting between them. The CDR3 covers 14 residues. CDR3 DNA: TGTGCCAGCAGCCAAGGCTGGAAGTCTAGGGGCTACACCTTC. Protein product: CASSQGWKSRGYTF.